This T cell receptor beta chain originates from a study of a mutant IDH1 vaccine in newly diagnosed glioma. Study background: Standard pretreatment was either radiotherapy, temozolomide, or, for most, radiochemotherapy with temozolomide. Regarding the study as a whole: In around 93% of patients, immune responses induced by the vaccine occurred.

Time point denoted: week 5, during vaccination. The investigators gave 300 ug of mutant IDH1 20-mer peptide in each vaccine dose, together with topical imiquimod. Method: immunoSEQ multiplex PCR; TCRdb's copy keeps in-frame clones and lacks some. The sample has about 42,000 clones; roughly 85% are singletons. V lost 2 bases and J 3 bases, leaving 5 bases between the germline ends. This CDR3 spans 12 amino acids. CDR1 is MNHEY and CDR2 is SVGAGI in the germline V gene. As regards this clone: Its antigen is undetermined.

The sample consisted of PBMCs, taken from a glioma patient whose treatment included an IDH1 peptide vaccine. The chain employs TRBV6-5 and TRBJ2-7; D is unresolved. This sequence was found in a man aged 40-49 years with glioma. CDR3: CASSYPGYEQYF. CDR3 DNA: TGTGCCAGCAGTTACCCGGGCTACGAGCAGTACTTC.